The 19 T cell receptor beta chains given below trace back to one sample, sequenced in a study of cytomegalovirus exposure and HLA in healthy donors. Vbeta (60) and Jbeta (13) primers were used in the PCR. Profiling relied on immunoSEQ multiplex PCR, and the TCRdb table lists in-frame clones only, not all of them. The data show some 170,000 clones, 60% to 80% seen once. The material sequenced was PBMCs. The receptors come from a middle-aged man in good health and CMV-seropositive.

The chain combines TRBV2 with TRBJ2-2; 7 bases fit TRBD2. The CDR3 spans 15 residues. Trimming took 6 bases from V and 1 from J; bases not matched to a gene: 5. The germline V gene has CDR1 SNHLY and CDR2 FYNNEI. The CDR3 reads CASRAAGMNTGELFF. In DNA, the CDR3 is TGTGCCAGCAGGGCAGCGGGAATGAACACCGGGGAGCTGTTTTTT.

This chain joins TRBV6-5 and TRBJ1-2; 7 positions match TRBD1. Germline trimming cut 4 bases from V and 4 bases from J; bases unmatched to any gene: 9. CDR1 and CDR2 from the germline V gene are MNHEY and SVGAGI. The CDR3 loop spans 15 amino acids. The CDR3 sequence: CASSSEGAGIYGYTF. In DNA form, the CDR3 reads TGTGCCAGCAGTTCAGAGGGGGCGGGTATCTATGGCTACACCTTC.

V is TRBV10-3 and J is TRBJ1-2; 7 bases match TRBD1. This CDR3 is built from 13 residues. Per the germline V gene, CDR1 is ENHRY and CDR2 is SYGVKD. V gave up 4 bases and J gave up 4 bases; unmatched junction bases: 3. The CDR3 sequence is CAISGTGFYGYTF. CDR3 nucleotide sequence: TGTGCCATCAGTGGGACAGGTTTCTATGGCTACACCTTC.

This rearrangement joins TRBV7-9 to TRBJ1-4, with D perhaps matching TRBD1 (5 bases). CDR1 and CDR2 (germline): SEHNR, FQNEAQ (reference sequence). Trimming removed 10 bases at V and 5 bases at J, with 17 bases between. CDR3 length: 14 amino acids. DNA of the CDR3: TGTGCCATTCCATCGGAGGGACTCAATGAAAAACTGTTTTTT. Translated, it gives CAIPSEGLNEKLFF. The entire variable domain, with the rest obtained from reference TRBV7-9 and TRBJ1-4, is as follows: DTGVSQNPRHKITKRGQNVTFRCDPISEHNRLYWYRQTLGQGPEFLTYFQNEAQLEKSRLLSDRFSAERPKGSFSTLEIQRTEQGDSAMYLCAIPSEGLNEKLFFGSGTQLSVL.

The rearrangement uses TRBV27 and TRBJ2-4, with D maybe TRBD2 (6 bases). Germline V gene data show CDR1 as MNHEY and CDR2 as SMNVEV (reference sequence). The CDR3 is made up of 16 amino acids. The V and J ends lost 1 base and 2 bases respectively, with 12 bases between them. CDR3 DNA: TGTGCCAGCAGTTTATATATTGGGGGGACCAAAAACATTCAGTACTTC. Its translation: CASSLYIGGTKNIQYF.

The rearrangement joins TRBV5-4 to TRBJ2-4; 7 bases agree with TRBD1. The CDR3 extends over 14 amino acids. CDR1 and CDR2 from the germline V gene are SGHNT and YYREEE (reference sequence). V was pared by 4 bases and J by 7 bases, with 8 bases of the junction left unmatched. The CDR3 DNA is TGTGCCAGCAGCCTTGACAGGGTCTTGAACATTCAGTACTTC. This encodes CASSLDRVLNIQYF.

This clone was seen only once. This chain connects TRBV28 to TRBJ2-5; 9 bases are a match to TRBD2. The DNA end is more similar to TRBJ2-7, so the J call may be wrong. Germline values: CDR1 MDHEN, CDR2 SYDVKM. CDR3 length: 18 amino acids. CDR3 sequence: CASSPRGAGGGGPYEQYF. CDR3 in DNA: TGTGCCAGCAGCCCCCGTGGAGCGGGAGGTGGGGGCCCCTACGAGCAGTACTTC.

The chain is built from TRBV11-2 and TRBJ2-3; 8 nucleotides agree with TRBD1. From germline, CDR1 is SGHAT and CDR2 FQNNGV. The CDR3 covers 15 residues. V shed 5 bases, J shed 3 bases, and the junction held 7 bases outside the gene matches. The CDR3 bases are TGTGCCAGCAGCCGTTTGACAGGGGTTACAGATACGCAGTATTTT. As protein: CASSRLTGVTDTQYF.

The V gene is TRBV28, the J gene TRBJ1-1, with D possibly matching TRBD1 (6 bases). The germline gives CDR1 MDHEN, CDR2 SYDVKM. Trimming took 5 bases from V and 4 from J, leaving 17 bases between them. The CDR3 length is 15 residues. CDR3 in amino acids: CASSRGGAEATEAFF. The DNA for the CDR3 is TGTGCCAGCAGTCGTGGGGGGGCGGAGGCCACTGAAGCTTTCTTT.

CDR3 sequence: CASSPALGRVKTNEKLFF. The DNA of the CDR3 is TGCGCCAGCAGCCCCGCCTTGGGCAGGGTTAAGACTAATGAAAAACTGTTTTTT. The rearrangement uses TRBV4-1 and TRBJ1-4, with D possibly being TRBD1 (5 bases). This CDR3 is built from 18 residues. The germline V gene encodes CDR1 MGHRA and CDR2 YSYEKL. V was clipped by 4 bases and J by 2 bases, with 20 bases between them.

This chain uses TRBV5-4 with TRBJ2-1, with TRBD2 matching 15 bases. The CDR3 is 17 amino acids. Trimming took 3 bases from V and 10 from J; bases not matched to a gene: 11. Germline-derived CDR1 and CDR2 are SGHNT and YYREEE (reference sequence). The CDR3 reads CASSSPGLAGGVGEQFF. The CDR3 DNA reads as TGTGCCAGCAGCTCCCCGGGACTAGCGGGAGGAGTGGGGGAGCAGTTCTTC.

This clone has more than one count but fewer than ten. The CDR3 loop reads CASTEGLATTDTQYF. CDR3 nucleotides: TGTGCCAGCACAGAGGGACTTGCGACCACAGATACGCAGTATTTT. This sequence joins TRBV6-5 and TRBJ2-3; maybe TRBD2 (6 bases). The CDR3 is 15 amino acids. CDR1 MNHEY and CDR2 SVGAGI come from the germline V gene. Trimming stripped 7 bases from V and 2 bases from J, with 16 bases between.

This clone came up once. The chain has TRBV28 and TRBJ1-4; 9 nucleotides align to TRBD1. Germline CDR1 and CDR2: MDHEN and SYDVKM. V dropped 5 bases and J dropped 6; count of bases not matched to a gene: 4. The CDR3 extends over 14 amino acids. The chain's CDR3 is CASSIRQGDEKLFF. The CDR3 region has the DNA TGTGCCAGCAGTATCCGACAGGGGGATGAAAAACTGTTTTTT.

The chain has TRBV18 and TRBJ1-1; perhaps TRBD1 as D (6 bases). Germline V gene data show CDR1 as KGHSH and CDR2 as LQKENI. Trimming cost V 0 bases and J 11 bases, with 13 bases left between them. The CDR3 is 13 residues long. The CDR3 is CASSPPQGYGAFF. In nucleotides, the CDR3 is TGTGCCAGCTCACCACCGCAGGGGTACGGGGCTTTCTTT.

The chain is built from TRBV5-1 and TRBJ2-4, with 7 bases aligning to TRBD1. Trimming took 4 bases from V and 8 from J; bases not matched to a gene: 9. The CDR3 sequence is 14 residues long. Germline V gives CDR1 SGHRS, CDR2 YFSETQ. CDR3 sequence: CASSADRLGDIQYF. The CDR3 nucleotides read TGCGCCAGCAGCGCGGACAGGCTAGGCGACATTCAGTACTTC.

The chain has TRBV6-5 and TRBJ1-5, with 7 positions matching TRBD1. Germline values: CDR1 MNHEY, CDR2 SVGAGI. V shed 6 bases and J 5 bases; nucleotides not matched to a gene: 7. This CDR3 is 14 amino acids long. CDR3 in DNA: TGTGCCAGCAGCCCGGGACAGTCCCATCAGCCCCAGCATTTT. Its translation is CASSPGQSHQPQHF.

The DNA of the CDR3 is TGTGCCAGCAGCGTAGGTGAGAGATGGAATGAGCAGTTCTTC. As protein: CASSVGERWNEQFF. The rearrangement uses TRBV9 and TRBJ2-1; D is ambiguous. The CDR3 is 14 amino acids. Trimming pared 0 bases from V and 7 bases from J, leaving 11 bases between. Germline CDR1 reads SGDLS; CDR2 reads YYNGEE.

This sequence joins TRBV5-4 and TRBJ2-2, with D tentatively TRBD1 (6 bases). The CDR3 has 14 amino acids. Germline V gene data show CDR1 as SGHNT and CDR2 as YYREEE (reference sequence). Trimming stripped 0 bases from V and 5 bases from J, with 8 bases between. As DNA, the CDR3 is TGTGCCAGCAGCTTGGTTCAGGGGACCGGGGAGCTGTTTTTT. Protein: CASSLVQGTGELFF.

The chain couples TRBV15 to TRBJ2-1; D remains ambiguous. Per germline, CDR1 LNHNV and CDR2 YYDKDF (reference sequence). The length of the CDR3 is 13 residues. V gave up 8 bases and J gave up 0 bases, with 8 bases separating them. The CDR3 is CATSYSSYNEQFF. CDR3 DNA sequence: TGTGCCACCTCCTACTCCTCCTACAATGAGCAGTTCTTC.